This T cell receptor (beta chain) was identified in a study of T cell changes during pregnancy in multiple sclerosis. V was cut by 2 bases and J by 1 base, with 9 bases left in between. The germline gives CDR1 LNHDA, CDR2 SQIVND (reference sequence). This CDR3 contains 15 residues. The method was immunoSEQ multiplex PCR; TCRdb's version includes in-frame clones alone and lacks a portion of them. The repertoire holds under 40,000 clones, with 90% as singletons. The sequences come from CD8+ T cells from peripheral blood mononuclear cells, collected before pregnancy. This rearrangement joins TRBV19 to TRBJ2-1, with TRBD2 as a possible D gene (6 bases). This sequence was found in a female donor with multiple sclerosis, enrolled in a pregnancy study. The CDR3 DNA sequence: TGTGCCAGTAGTATACTAGCGCATTCCTACAATGAGCAGTTCTTC. It encodes CASSILAHSYNEQFF. Full variable domain (rest looked up from reference TRBV19 and TRBJ2-1): DGGITQSPKYLFRKEGQNVTLSCEQNLNHDAMYWYRQDPGQGLRLIYYSQIVNDFQKGDIAEGYSVSREKKESFPLTVTSAQKNPTAFYLCASSILAHSYNEQFFGPGTRLTVL.